Below are 16 T cell receptor beta chains sequenced from a single sample in a study of blood T cell repertoires in COVID-19. Sequencing was performed with immunoSEQ multiplex PCR; in TCRdb, only in-frame clones are kept and a portion is missing. Of tens of thousands of clones listed, roughly 87% are singletons. The material sequenced was peripheral blood. Source of these receptors: a woman older than 75 with active COVID-19.

The V call is TRBV7-2, the J call TRBJ2-1; 14 bases are shared with TRBD2. V lost 5 bases to trimming and J lost 8 bases; unmatched junction nucleotides: 8. The CDR3 sequence is 16 residues long. Germline CDR1 is SGHTA and CDR2 is FQGNSA. The CDR3 spells CASSPWTSGRFDEQFF. As DNA, the CDR3 is TGTGCCAGCAGCCCTTGGACTAGCGGGAGGTTTGATGAGCAGTTCTTC.

The chain has TRBV6-2 or TRBV6-3 and TRBJ2-1; a possible D gene is TRBD2 (7 bases). This CDR3 has 15 residues. The V end was cut by 2 bases, the J end by 3 bases, with 11 bases between. In germline, CDR1 is MNHEY, CDR2 SVGEGT. The CDR3 is CASSYGGGGYNEQFF. The CDR3 coding sequence is TGTGCCAGCAGTTACGGGGGAGGGGGCTACAATGAGCAGTTCTTC.

This clone came up a few times. CDR3: CASSLGWGQGFYGYTF. As DNA, the CDR3 is TGTGCCAGCAGCTTAGGTTGGGGACAGGGGTTTTATGGCTACACCTTC. V is TRBV7-2 and J is TRBJ1-2, with TRBD1 matching 10 bases. The CDR3 length is 16 residues. With 1 base clipped from V and 5 bases from J, the junction kept 7 bases outside the gene matches. Looked up from germline, CDR1 is SGHTA and CDR2 is FQGNSA.

The sample holds one count of this clone. The chain carries TRBV10-3 and TRBJ2-1, with 8 bases matching TRBD2. The length of the CDR3 is 14 residues. The V segment lost 11 bases and the J segment 5 bases; nucleotides outside the gene matches: 11. The germline CDR1 and CDR2 sequences are ENHRY and SYGVKD. Here the CDR3 DNA reads TGTGCCCTTAGCGGGGCCCGTAACAACAATGAGCAGTTCTTC. The encoded protein is CALSGARNNNEQFF.

The chain couples TRBV28 to TRBJ1-2; 9 bases line up with TRBD1. The CDR3 has 14 residues. The V gene end was trimmed by 2 bases and the J gene end by 2 bases; junction bases not matched to a gene: 0. Looked up from germline, CDR1 is MDHEN and CDR2 is SYDVKM. The CDR3 is CASSLGQGNYGYTF. The CDR3 region has the DNA TGTGCCAGCAGTTTAGGACAGGGGAACTATGGCTACACCTTC.

This sequence joins TRBV28 and TRBJ2-4; D might be TRBD2 (6 bases). Looked up from germline, CDR1 is MDHEN and CDR2 is SYDVKM. This CDR3 has 15 residues. CDR3 residues: CDGSGYHLAKNIQYF. The CDR3 region has the DNA TGTGATGGTAGCGGTTACCACCTAGCCAAAAACATTCAGTACTTC.

The genes are TRBV6-2 or TRBV6-3 and TRBJ2-7, with a weak D call TRBD1 (5 bases). The V and J ends lost 5 bases and 2 bases respectively, with 16 bases between them. The CDR3 loop spans 15 amino acids. Germline V gene data show CDR1 as MNHEY and CDR2 as SVGEGT. Written as DNA, the CDR3 is TGTGCCAGCAGTCGGTCGACAGCCGTACCCTACGAGCAGTACTTC. Translating gives CASSRSTAVPYEQYF.

The chain carries TRBV3-1 (or the pseudogene TRBV3-2) and TRBJ2-2, with 11 bases that match TRBD2. CDR1 LGHDT and CDR2 YNNKEL come from the germline V gene (reference sequence). This CDR3 spans 18 amino acids. V lost 2 bases to trimming and J lost 3 bases; unmatched junction nucleotides: 8. DNA of the CDR3: TGTGCCAGCAGCCAACCTTCCCTAGCGGGAGGCGACACCGGGGAGCTGTTTTTT. It specifies CASSQPSLAGGDTGELFF.

This chain joins TRBV5-1 and TRBJ1-6, with 10 bases aligning to TRBD1. With V trimmed by 4 bases and J by 8 bases, 6 bases remained unmatched. Germline CDR1 and CDR2: SGHRS and YFSETQ. The CDR3 length is 15 residues. In nucleotides, the CDR3 is TGCGCCAGCAGCCCCCGGACAGGGGGGTATTCACCCCTCCACTTT. Translation gives CASSPRTGGYSPLHF.

For the CDR3, the DNA is TGTGCCAGTAGTATTTTCGCGGGACAGGGTTACGAGCAGTACTTC. It yields the protein CASSIFAGQGYEQYF. This chain connects TRBV19 to TRBJ2-7; 9 nucleotides line up with TRBD1. The V segment lost 3 bases and the J segment 4 bases; nucleotides outside the gene matches: 7. The CDR3 contains 15 residues. CDR1 LNHDA and CDR2 SQIVND come from the germline V gene (reference sequence).

J is TRBJ2-1 and V is TRBV11-2; D possibly corresponds to TRBD2 (6 bases). The CDR3 is made up of 13 amino acids. Trimming took 0 bases from V and 12 from J, leaving 12 bases between them. Germline lookup yields CDR1 SGHAT and CDR2 FQNNGV. Here the CDR3 DNA reads TGTGCCAGCAGCTTAGACGCGGGGCGGATGCAGTTCTTC. It translates to CASSLDAGRMQFF.

This clone was detected a few times. The V and J genes are TRBV5-1 and TRBJ2-7; 10 nucleotides align to TRBD1. The CDR3 consists of 15 residues. CDR1 and CDR2 from the germline V gene are SGHRS and YFSETQ. V was clipped by 0 bases and J by 6 bases; unmatched bases: 6. In DNA form, the CDR3 reads TGCGCCAGCAGCTTGGCCGGGACAGGGGCTGTCGAGCAGTACTTC. Its translation is CASSLAGTGAVEQYF.

The chain has TRBV5-4 and TRBJ2-2; maybe TRBD1 (5 bases). This CDR3 has 16 residues. V was clipped by 3 bases and J by 6 bases, with 18 bases between them. Germline loops: CDR1 SGHNT, CDR2 YYREEE (reference sequence). CDR3 nucleotide sequence: TGTGCCAGCAGCTCCTCCCCTGGGCAGGGTCCCGGGGAGCTGTTTTTT. This gives the protein CASSSSPGQGPGELFF.

The V call is TRBV6-2 or TRBV6-3, the J call TRBJ2-1; 8 bases agree with TRBD1. The V gene's germline CDR1 is MNHEY and CDR2 SVGEGT. The length of the CDR3 is 14 residues. The V gene end was trimmed by 5 bases and the J gene end by 8 bases; junction bases not matched to a gene: 8. The CDR3 DNA reads as TGTGCCAGCAGTAGGTGGGCAGGGGGCTATGAGCAGTTCTTC. This gives the protein CASSRWAGGYEQFF.

Only a few counts were recorded for this clone. DNA of the CDR3: TGTGCCAGCAGCTTAGCGGGCGGTACAGGGGGCGGAAACACCATATATTTT. Its protein is CASSLAGGTGGGNTIYF. The chain links TRBV7-9 to TRBJ1-3, with TRBD1 matching over 9 bases. The CDR3 has 17 amino acids. Unmatched junction bases numbered 7, after V lost 0 bases and J lost 4 bases. Germline CDR1 SEHNR, CDR2 FQNEAQ (reference sequence).

The CDR3 nucleotides read TGTGCCAGCAGCTTAGAGGTGGGAGGTCCCTACAATGAGCAGTTCTTC. This encodes CASSLEVGGPYNEQFF. The rearrangement uses TRBV7-2 and TRBJ2-1; D may be TRBD2 (6 bases). The ends were cut back, 1 base at V and 2 bases at J, with 12 bases in the middle. The germline V gene has CDR1 SGHTA and CDR2 FQGNSA. This CDR3 region has 16 residues. The full variable domain, its missing parts supplied by reference TRBV7-2 and TRBJ2-1, is GAGVSQSPSNKVTEKGKDVELRCDPISGHTALYWYRQSLGQGLEFLIYFQGNSAPDKSGLPSDRFSAERTGGSVSTLTIQRTQQEDSAVYLCASSLEVGGPYNEQFFGPGTRLTVL.